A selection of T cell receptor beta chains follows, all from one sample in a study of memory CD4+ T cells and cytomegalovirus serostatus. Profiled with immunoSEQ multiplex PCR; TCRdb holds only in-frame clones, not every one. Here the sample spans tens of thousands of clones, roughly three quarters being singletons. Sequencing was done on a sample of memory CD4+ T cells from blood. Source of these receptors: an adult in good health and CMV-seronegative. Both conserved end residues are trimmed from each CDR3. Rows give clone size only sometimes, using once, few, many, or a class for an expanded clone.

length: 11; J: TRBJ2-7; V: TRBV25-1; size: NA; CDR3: ASSWGQVYEQY
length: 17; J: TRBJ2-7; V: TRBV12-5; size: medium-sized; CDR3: ASGSRLRTDSRSSYEQY
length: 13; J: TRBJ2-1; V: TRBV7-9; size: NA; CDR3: ASSLSLAGHNEQF
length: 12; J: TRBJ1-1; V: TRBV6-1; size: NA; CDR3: ASKSKQVNTEAF
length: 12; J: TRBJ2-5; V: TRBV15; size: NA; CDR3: ATSAWPGGETQY
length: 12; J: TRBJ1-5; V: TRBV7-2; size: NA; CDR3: ASSYTGDRQPQH
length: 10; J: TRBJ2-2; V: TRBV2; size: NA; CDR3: ASPRSAGELF
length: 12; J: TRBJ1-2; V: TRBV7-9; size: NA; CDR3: ANSQGTGGGGYT
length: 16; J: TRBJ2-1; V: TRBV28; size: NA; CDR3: ASSYLAGLLKGYNEQF
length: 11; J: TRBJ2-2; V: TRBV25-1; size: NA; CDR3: ASSFGGTGELF
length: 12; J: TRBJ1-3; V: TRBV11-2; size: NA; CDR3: ASSFQFTGNTIY
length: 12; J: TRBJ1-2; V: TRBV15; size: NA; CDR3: ATSVSRDSYGYT
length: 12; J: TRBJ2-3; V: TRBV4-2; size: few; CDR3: ASSQAGDSDTQY
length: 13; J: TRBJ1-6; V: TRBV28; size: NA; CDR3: ASRGGVRGQAPLH
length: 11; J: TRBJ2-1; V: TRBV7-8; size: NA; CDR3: ASTRAAYNEQF
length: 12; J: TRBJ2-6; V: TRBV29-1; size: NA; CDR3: SVVWHSGANVLT
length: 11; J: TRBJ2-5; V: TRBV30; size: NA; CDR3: AWSDANPGTQY
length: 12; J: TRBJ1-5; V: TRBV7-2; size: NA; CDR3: ASSPRTGNQPQH
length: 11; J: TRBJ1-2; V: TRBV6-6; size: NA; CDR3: ASSQGEVRGYT
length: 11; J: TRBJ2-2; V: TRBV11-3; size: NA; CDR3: ASKPSNTGELF
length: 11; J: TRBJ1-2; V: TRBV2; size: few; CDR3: ASSEGGYYGYT
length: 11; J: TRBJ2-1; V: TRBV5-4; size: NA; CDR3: ASSLGGIREQF
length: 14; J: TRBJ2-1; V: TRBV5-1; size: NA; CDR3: ASSLSGAGGNNEQF
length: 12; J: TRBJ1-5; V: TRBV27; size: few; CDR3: ASSLSTGGQPQH
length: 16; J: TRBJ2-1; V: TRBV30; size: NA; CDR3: AWSAILSHGTGVNEQF
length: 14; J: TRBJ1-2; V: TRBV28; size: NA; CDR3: ASSSPGGGSGYGYT
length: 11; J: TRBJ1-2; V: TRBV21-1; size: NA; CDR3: ASSNIAGDGYT
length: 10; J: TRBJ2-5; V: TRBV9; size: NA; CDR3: ASSVASETQY
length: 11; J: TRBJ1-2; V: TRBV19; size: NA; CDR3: ASKKASNYGYT
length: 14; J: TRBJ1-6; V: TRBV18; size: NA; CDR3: ASSPASRSGNSPLH
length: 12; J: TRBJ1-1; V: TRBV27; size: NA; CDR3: ASSFGRTNTEAF
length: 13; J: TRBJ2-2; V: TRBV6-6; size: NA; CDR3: ASSRLAGGTGELF
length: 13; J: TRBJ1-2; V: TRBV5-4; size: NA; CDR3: ASSSSSGGNYGYT
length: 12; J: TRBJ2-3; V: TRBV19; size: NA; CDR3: ATRQGARTGTQY
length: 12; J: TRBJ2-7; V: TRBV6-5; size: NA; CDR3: ASSYSVGTYEQY
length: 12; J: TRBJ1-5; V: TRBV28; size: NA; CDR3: ASTSGGTHQPQH
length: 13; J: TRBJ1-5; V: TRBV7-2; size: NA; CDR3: ASSPQTGGNQPQH
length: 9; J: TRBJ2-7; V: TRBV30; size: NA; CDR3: AWRTGVEQY
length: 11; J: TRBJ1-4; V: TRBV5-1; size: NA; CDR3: ASSFSRNEKLF
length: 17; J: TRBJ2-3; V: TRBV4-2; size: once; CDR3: ASSQEWGASGSRRDTQY
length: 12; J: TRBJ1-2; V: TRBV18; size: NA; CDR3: ASSLGQGVDGYT
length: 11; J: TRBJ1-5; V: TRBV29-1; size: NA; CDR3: SAADSVNQPQH
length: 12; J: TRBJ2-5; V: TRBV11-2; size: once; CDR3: ASSAGTESYTQY
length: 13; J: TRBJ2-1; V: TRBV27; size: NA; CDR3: ASSFLDRTHNEQF
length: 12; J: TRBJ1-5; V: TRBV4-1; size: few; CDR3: ASSPRTEGQPQH
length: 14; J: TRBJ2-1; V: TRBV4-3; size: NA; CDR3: ASSQSLDSSYNEQF
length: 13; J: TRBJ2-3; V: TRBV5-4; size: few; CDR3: ASSLSGSVRDTQY
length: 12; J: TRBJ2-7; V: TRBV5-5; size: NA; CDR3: ASSLRTDLYEQY
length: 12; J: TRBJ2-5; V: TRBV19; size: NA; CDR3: ASTRTGGQETQY
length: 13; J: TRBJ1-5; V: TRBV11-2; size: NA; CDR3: ASSLGGVSNQPQH
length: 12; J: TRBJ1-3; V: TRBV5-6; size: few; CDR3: ASSRIWTGNTIY
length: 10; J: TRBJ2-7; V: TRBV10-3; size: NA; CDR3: AISPDRGEQY
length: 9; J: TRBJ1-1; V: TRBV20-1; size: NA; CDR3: SARKDTEAF
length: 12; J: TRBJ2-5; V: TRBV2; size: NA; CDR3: ASRSTGVQETQY
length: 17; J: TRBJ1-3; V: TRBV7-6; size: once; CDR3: ASSLSPETGTSSGNTIY